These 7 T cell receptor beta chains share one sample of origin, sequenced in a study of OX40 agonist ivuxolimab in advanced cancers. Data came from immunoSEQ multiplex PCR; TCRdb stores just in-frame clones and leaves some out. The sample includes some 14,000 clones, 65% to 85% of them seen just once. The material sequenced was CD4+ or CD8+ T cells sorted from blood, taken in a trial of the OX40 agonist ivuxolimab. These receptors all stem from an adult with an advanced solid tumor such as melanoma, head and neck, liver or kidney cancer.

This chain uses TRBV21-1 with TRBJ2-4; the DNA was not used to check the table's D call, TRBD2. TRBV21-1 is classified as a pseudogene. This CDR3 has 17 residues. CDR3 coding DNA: TGTGCCAGCAGCGAAACCGCCGGAGCGGGGGGAAAAAACATTCAGTACTTC. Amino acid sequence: CASSETAGAGGKNIQYF.

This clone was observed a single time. CDR3 DNA: TGTGCCTGGACTAGCGGGTACGAGCAGTACTTC. It codes for CAWTSGYEQYF. The chain recombines TRBV30 with TRBJ2-7, with 8 positions matching TRBD2. Germline V CDR1 and CDR2: GTSNPN, SVGIG (reference sequence). The CDR3 is 11 amino acids. V gave up 4 bases and J gave up 4 bases; unmatched junction bases: 0.

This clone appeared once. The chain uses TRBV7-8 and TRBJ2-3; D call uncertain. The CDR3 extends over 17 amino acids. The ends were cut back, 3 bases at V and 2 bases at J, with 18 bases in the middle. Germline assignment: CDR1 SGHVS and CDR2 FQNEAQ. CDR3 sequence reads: CASSFSSLLTDTDTQYF. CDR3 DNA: TGTGCCAGCAGCTTTTCTTCCTTGCTGACCGACACAGATACGCAGTATTTT.

CDR3 residues: CASSQGGDTQYF. In DNA form, the CDR3 reads TGCGCCAGCAGCCAAGGGGGAGATACGCAGTATTTT. The chain recombines TRBV4-1 with TRBJ2-3; D remains unclear. Germline values: CDR1 MGHRA, CDR2 YSYEKL. Trimming took 1 base from V and 5 from J, leaving 4 bases between them. The CDR3 length is 12 residues.

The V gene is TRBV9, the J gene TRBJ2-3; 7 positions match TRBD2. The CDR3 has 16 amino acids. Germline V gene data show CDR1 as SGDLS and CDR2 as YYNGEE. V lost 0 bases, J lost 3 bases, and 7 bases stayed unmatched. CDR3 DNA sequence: TGTGCCAGCAGCGTAGTTGCGGGAGTAGGGACAGATACGCAGTATTTT. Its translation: CASSVVAGVGTDTQYF.

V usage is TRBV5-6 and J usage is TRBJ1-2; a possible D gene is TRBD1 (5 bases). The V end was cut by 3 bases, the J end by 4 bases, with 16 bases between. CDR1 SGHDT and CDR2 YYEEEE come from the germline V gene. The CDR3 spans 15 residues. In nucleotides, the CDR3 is TGTGCCAGCAGCTCAGTCTTACCGGGGGTCTATGGCTACACCTTC. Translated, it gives CASSSVLPGVYGYTF.

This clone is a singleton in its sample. Here the CDR3 reads CASSIGDGNYGYTF. The CDR3 DNA is TGTGCCAGTAGTATAGGCGACGGCAACTATGGCTACACCTTC. The chain carries TRBV19 and TRBJ1-2; D unclear. Deletions cut 1 base from V and 2 bases from J, with 8 bases between. Germline V gene data show CDR1 as LNHDA and CDR2 as SQIVND (reference sequence). This CDR3 has 14 amino acids.